Listed below are T cell receptor beta chains from one sample, sequenced in a study of Graves' ophthalmopathy and Graves' hyperthyroidism. MiXCR, run by TCRdb on the multiplex PCR reads, gives a single entry per CDR3 protein. The sample consists of 560,000 or so distinct CDR3 sequences, under 40% of them appearing once. The sequenced sample consisted of peripheral blood or thyroid tissue (not recorded which). The receptors originated from an adult man with Graves' hyperthyroidism. Each CDR3 is given with its conserved first and last residue. Fields, in order: CDR3 DNA, CDR3 protein, V gene, CDR3 length, D gene, J gene, clone size. D genes are given only for firm matches. Expanded clones are given a class, and other clones once, few, many or no size at all.

TGTGCCAGCAGTGATGGGCCGGGGACCCAGTACTTC	CASSDGPGTQYF	TRBV6-1	12	-	TRBJ2-5	many
TGCAGCGTTGAAGGCGCCAGGGGCGACACAGAGACCCAGTACTTC	CSVEGARGDTETQYF	TRBV29-1	15	-	TRBJ2-5	many
TGCGCCAGCAGCCAAGGGCGGGGCCGCCAAGAGACCCAGTACTTC	CASSQGRGRQETQYF	TRBV4-1	15	-	TRBJ2-5	-
TGCAGCGTTGAAGTGGGACTAGCTCCCTACGAGCAGTACTTC	CSVEVGLAPYEQYF	TRBV29-1	14	TRBD2	TRBJ2-7	many
TGTGCCAGCAGCTTCCGGGACAGGGGGCGTCCTAACTATGGCTACACCTTC	CASSFRDRGRPNYGYTF	TRBV7-9	17	TRBD1	TRBJ1-2	-
TGCGCCAGCAGCTGGGAACAGGGAAACACCATATATTTT	CASSWEQGNTIYF	TRBV5-1	13	-	TRBJ1-3	few
TGTGCCAGCAGCCCGGACAGGGGTCGGAAGACCCAGTACTTC	CASSPDRGRKTQYF	TRBV5-6	14	TRBD1	TRBJ2-5	many
TGCAGCGTTGAGGGGTATGGGGGCCAACCATCCTACAATGAGCAGCTCTTC	CSVEGYGGQPSYNEQLF	TRBV29-1	17	-	TRBJ2-5	-
TGTGCCAGCTCACCACCTATGCGTTTGAAAGAGACCCAGTACTTC	CASSPPMRLKETQYF	TRBV18	15	-	TRBJ2-5	-
TGTGCCAGTAGTTACAACAGGAACTACGAGCAGTACTTC	CASSYNRNYEQYF	TRBV19	13	-	TRBJ2-7	few
TGTGCCAGCAGTTATGGCGCAACCCCTCTATACGAGCAGTACTTC	CASSYGATPLYEQYF	TRBV6-5	15	-	TRBJ2-7	many